Included here is one T cell receptor beta chain sequence, with context. The data were obtained in a study of PD-1 blockade in classical Hodgkin lymphoma. Libraries were prepared by immunoSEQ multiplex PCR; TCRdb keeps only in-frame clonotypes and omits some of them. The sample shows 49,000 or so clones, about three quarters of them seen only once. All patients relapsed after autologous stem cell transplantation, and brentuximab vedotin exposure varied. The origin of this receptor is a human donor with classical Hodgkin lymphoma. The sample was peripheral blood mononuclear cells (PBMCs), taken before the second cycle of nivolumab.

CDR3 coding DNA: TGCGCCAGCAGTCCGGGACTCTCCTACGAGCAGTACTTC. Its protein product is CASSPGLSYEQYF. The chain recombines TRBV10-1 with TRBJ2-7; D possibly corresponds to TRBD2 (6 bases). CDR3 length: 13 residues. Germline CDR1 WNHNN, CDR2 SYGVQD (reference sequence). Trimming removed 5 bases from V and 0 bases from J, with 8 bases in between.